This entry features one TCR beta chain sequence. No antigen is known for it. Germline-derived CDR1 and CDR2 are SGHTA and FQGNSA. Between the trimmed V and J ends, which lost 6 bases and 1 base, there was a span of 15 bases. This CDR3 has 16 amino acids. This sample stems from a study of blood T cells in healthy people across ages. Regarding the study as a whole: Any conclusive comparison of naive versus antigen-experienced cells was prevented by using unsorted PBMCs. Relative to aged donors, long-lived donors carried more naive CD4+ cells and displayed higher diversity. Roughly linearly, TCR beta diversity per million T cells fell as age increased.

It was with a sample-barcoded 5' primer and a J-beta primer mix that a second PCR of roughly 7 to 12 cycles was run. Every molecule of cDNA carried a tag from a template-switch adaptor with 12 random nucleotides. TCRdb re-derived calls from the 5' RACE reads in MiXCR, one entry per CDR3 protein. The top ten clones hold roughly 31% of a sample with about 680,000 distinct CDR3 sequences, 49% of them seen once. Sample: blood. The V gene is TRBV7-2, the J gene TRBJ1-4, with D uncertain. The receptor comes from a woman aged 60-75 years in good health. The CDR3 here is CASRPGRIKTNEKLFF. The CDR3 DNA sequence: TGTGCCAGCAGGCCAGGACGGATCAAAACTAATGAAAAACTGTTTTTT. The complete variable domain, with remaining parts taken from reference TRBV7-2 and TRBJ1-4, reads GAGVSQSPSNKVTEKGKDVELRCDPISGHTALYWYRQSLGQGLEFLIYFQGNSAPDKSGLPSDRFSAERTGGSVSTLTIQRTQQEDSAVYLCASRPGRIKTNEKLFFGSGTQLSVL.